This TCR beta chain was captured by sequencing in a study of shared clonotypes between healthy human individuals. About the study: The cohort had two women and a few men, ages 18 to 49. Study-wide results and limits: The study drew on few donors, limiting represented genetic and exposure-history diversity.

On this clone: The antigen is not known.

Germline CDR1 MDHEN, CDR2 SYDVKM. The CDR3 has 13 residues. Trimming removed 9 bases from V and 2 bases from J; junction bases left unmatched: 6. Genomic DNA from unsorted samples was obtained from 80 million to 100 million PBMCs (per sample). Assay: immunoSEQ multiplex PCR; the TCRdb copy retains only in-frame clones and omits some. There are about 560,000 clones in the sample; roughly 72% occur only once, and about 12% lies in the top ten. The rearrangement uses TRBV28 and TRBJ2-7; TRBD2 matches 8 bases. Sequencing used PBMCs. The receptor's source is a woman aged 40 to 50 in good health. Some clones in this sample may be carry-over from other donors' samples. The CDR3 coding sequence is TGTGCCAGTGACGGGGGGGGCACCTACGAGCAGTACTTC. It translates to CASDGGGTYEQYF.